This T cell receptor beta chain was observed in a study of blood T cell repertoires in COVID-19 (dated by TCRdb to the early 2020s). A note on the overall study: Collaborator samples came from the United States, Italy and Spain and covered acute and convalescent phases of COVID-19. Deeply sampled blood TCRbeta repertoires from subjects exposed to, actively infected with, or recovered from COVID-19 were included in the dataset. The material from the prospective study consisted of cDNA or gDNA derived from T cells, B-cell-depleted T cells, or PBMCs. Where HLA class I and class II types were available, the types were taken from metadata supplied by the sample provider, not from assay-based typing. The repertoires were released in a freely available public database meant as a resource for research on the immune response to SARS-CoV-2. The samples were drawn from two sources: the first 160 participants of the ongoing ImmuneRACE study, and 1,000 to 1,500 subjects contributed by 6 global collaborators. Sample metadata almost always included a de-identified subject ID, COVID-19 status, age in years and sex. Overall study results and their limits: Clinical and demographic metadata were provided uncurated, with the amount varying by source and participant.

The CDR3 runs 11 residues from the cysteine to the phenylalanine. Only the CDR3 part of the read is kept: 33 bases, read in frame from the first base. V was cut back by 10 bases and J by 3 bases, leaving a gap of 9 bases between them. The germline V gene supplies CDR1 WSHSY and CDR2 SAAADI. TCRbeta CDR3 regions were amplified from genomic DNA by means of the immunoSEQ Assay, a bias-controlled multiplex PCR. The study's processing was this. Nucleated cell counts per sample were estimated from amplification of reference gene primers within the assay. To quantify the absolute abundance of each unique TCRbeta CDR3 rearrangement, sequence reads were collapsed and filtered. For each sample, productive Simpson clonality was calculated by taking the square root of Simpson's diversity index across productive rearrangements. In its TCRdb copy, this immuneACCESS table keeps in-frame sequences only and misses some clones. Where compared with another copy, unresolved V genes explain less than half of these, and the others have no known cause. V, J and clone size are taken as reported in that table, and D and trimming were inferred from the DNA itself. This sample is represented by 150,000 to 200,000 clones; approximately 80% of them were singletons. The ten largest clones capture 11% of the sample.

On this clone: Its antigen is still unknown. It has no much larger one-base neighbor in the sample; base qualities were not kept.

Collaborating institutions collected whole blood in K2EDTA tubes following their own protocols. For TCRbeta analysis, collaborator samples were shipped as frozen whole blood, as isolated PBMCs, or as DNA extracted from either sample type. The sequence derives from a human donor in a cohort sampled during active COVID-19. The sequencing input was peripheral blood. This receptor chain uses TRBV10-2 and TRBJ1-1; TRBD1 could be the D gene, as 5 bases match. CDR3 loop: CATSGDTEAFF. The DNA sequence is as follows: TGCGCCACCTCGGGGGACACTGAAGCTTTCTTT.